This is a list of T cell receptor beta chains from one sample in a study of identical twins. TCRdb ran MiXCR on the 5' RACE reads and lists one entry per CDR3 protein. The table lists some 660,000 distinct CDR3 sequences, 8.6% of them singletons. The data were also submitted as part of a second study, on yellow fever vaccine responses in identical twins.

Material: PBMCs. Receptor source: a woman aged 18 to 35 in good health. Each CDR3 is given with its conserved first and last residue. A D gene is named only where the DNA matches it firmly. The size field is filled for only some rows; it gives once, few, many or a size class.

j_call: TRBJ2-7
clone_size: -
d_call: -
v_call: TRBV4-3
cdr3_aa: CASSQTGQGDYEQYF
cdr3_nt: TGCGCCAGCAGCCAAACGGGCCAAGGGGACTACGAGCAGTACTTC

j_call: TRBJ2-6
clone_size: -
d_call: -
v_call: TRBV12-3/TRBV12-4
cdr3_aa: CASSLTLGGSGANVLTF
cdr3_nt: TGTGCCAGCAGTTTAACACTCGGGGGCTCTGGGGCCAACGTCCTGACTTTC

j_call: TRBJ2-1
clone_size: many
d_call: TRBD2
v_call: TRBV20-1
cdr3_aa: CSALLAGGVGEQFF
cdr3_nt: TGCAGTGCTCTCCTAGCGGGAGGGGTGGGTGAGCAGTTCTTC

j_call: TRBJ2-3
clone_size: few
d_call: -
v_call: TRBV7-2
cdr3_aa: CASSLEGGPADTQYF
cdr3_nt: TGTGCCAGCAGCTTAGAGGGGGGACCGGCAGATACGCAGTATTTT

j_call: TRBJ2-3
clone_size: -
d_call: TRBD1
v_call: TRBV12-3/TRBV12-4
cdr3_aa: CASEQGAWGTDTQYF
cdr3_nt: TGTGCCAGCGAACAGGGGGCGTGGGGCACAGATACGCAGTATTTT

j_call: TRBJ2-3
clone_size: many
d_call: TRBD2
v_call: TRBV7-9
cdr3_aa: CASSSGGIADTQYF
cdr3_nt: TGTGCCAGCAGCTCCGGGGGGATTGCAGATACGCAGTATTTT

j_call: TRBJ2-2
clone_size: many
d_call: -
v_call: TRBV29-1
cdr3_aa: CSVGTGQRELFF
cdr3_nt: TGCAGCGTTGGTACAGGGCAACGGGAGCTGTTTTTT

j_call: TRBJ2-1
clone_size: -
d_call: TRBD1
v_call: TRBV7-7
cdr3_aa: CASSLDLSGTDEQFF
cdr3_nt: TGTGCTAGCAGCTTAGATCTGAGTGGGACAGATGAGCAGTTCTTC

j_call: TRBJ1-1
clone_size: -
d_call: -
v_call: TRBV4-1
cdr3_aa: CASSQTRQGAEAFF
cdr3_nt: TGCGCCAGCAGCCAGACCCGCCAGGGCGCTGAAGCTTTCTTT

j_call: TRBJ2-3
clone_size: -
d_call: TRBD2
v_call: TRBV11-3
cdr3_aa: CASSSGTRYADTQYF
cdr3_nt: TGTGCCAGCAGCTCCGGGACTAGATATGCAGATACGCAGTATTTT

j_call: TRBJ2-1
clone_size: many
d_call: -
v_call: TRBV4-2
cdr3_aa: CASSQVSTSTDSRSTGPDEQFF
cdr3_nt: TGTGCCAGCAGCCAAGTCTCCACGTCGACAGATTCTCGCTCCACGGGACCGGATGAGCAGTTCTTC

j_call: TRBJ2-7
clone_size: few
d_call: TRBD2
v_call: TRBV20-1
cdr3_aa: CSATSLAGVYEQYF
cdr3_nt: TGCAGTGCTACATCCCTAGCGGGTGTCTACGAGCAGTACTTC

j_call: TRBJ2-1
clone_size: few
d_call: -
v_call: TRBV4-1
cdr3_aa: CASSQDEGLTYNEQFF
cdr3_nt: TGCGCCAGCAGCCAAGACGAAGGGCTCACCTACAATGAGCAGTTCTTC

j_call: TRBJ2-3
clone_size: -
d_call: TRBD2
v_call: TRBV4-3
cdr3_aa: CASSQDRGPGLAYSDTQYF
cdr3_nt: TGCGCCAGCAGCCAAGACCGAGGCCCGGGACTAGCTTATTCAGATACGCAGTATTTT

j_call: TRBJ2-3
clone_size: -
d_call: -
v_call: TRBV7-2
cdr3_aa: CASSLGQPPDTQYF
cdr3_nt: TGTGCCAGCAGCTTAGGGCAGCCGCCGGATACGCAGTATTTT